The present TCR beta chain was sequenced within a study of lymphopenia after photon versus proton radiotherapy. Whole-study findings and limits: Post-nadir diversity loss with photons came from oligoclonal expansion, particularly CD8+ Temra cells. Authors raise, but do not show, better survival with proton therapy. Relative stability marked proton patients; photon patients lost diversity and naive cells.

In germline, CDR1 is SGHTA, CDR2 FQGNSA. V shed 6 bases and J shed 5 bases, with 19 bases lying between them. The CDR3 contains 15 residues. This clone appeared once. Its cognate antigen is unknown. Assay: immunoSEQ multiplex PCR; the TCRdb copy retains only in-frame clones and omits some. The sample has tens of thousands of clones; about 82% are singletons. The sample was peripheral blood, taken from a patient treated with proton-based radiotherapy. This sequence originates from a woman aged 70-85 years with pancreatic cancer. The chain is built from TRBV7-2 and TRBJ1-1; D not resolved. CDR3 bases: TGTGCCAGCAGTCTTACCTCAGGCCCTTCGACTGAAGCTTTCTTT. It translates to CASSLTSGPSTEAFF.